The clone carrying this TCR beta chain showed up just a few times. Its antigen is unidentified. The read stops 3 residues short of the end of the CDR3; the missing end is completed from the germline J gene. Sequencing input was equivalent genomic DNA from CVID and controls. Produced via immunoSEQ multiplex PCR; TCRdb's table is partial and in-frame only. This sample carries about 50,000 clones, none of them present only once. The CDR3 loop spans 12 amino acids. The V gene's germline CDR1 is GTSNPN and CDR2 SVGIG (reference sequence). The source of the sample is a study of T cell clonality in common variable immunodeficiency. Study observations and caveats: Shared TCRbeta clones were fewer between CVID subjects than controls. Authors noted CVID clonality's cause needs subpopulation repertoire sequencing.

The sequenced sample was peripheral blood mononuclear cells. This receptor was taken from a person aged 18 to 69 in good health. The genes are TRBV30 and TRBJ1-2; D remains ambiguous. CDR3 amino acids: CAWSVSSYDYTF. Partial CDR3 DNA: TGTGCCTGGAGTGTAAGTTCCTACGAC. Full variable domain (outside the CDR3, taken from reference TRBV30 and TRBJ1-2): SQTIHQWPATLVQPVGSPLSLECTVEGTSNPNLYWYRQAAGRGLQLLFYSVGIGQISSEVPQNLSASRPQDRQFILSSKKLLLSDSGFYLCAWSVSSYDYTFGSGTRLTVV.